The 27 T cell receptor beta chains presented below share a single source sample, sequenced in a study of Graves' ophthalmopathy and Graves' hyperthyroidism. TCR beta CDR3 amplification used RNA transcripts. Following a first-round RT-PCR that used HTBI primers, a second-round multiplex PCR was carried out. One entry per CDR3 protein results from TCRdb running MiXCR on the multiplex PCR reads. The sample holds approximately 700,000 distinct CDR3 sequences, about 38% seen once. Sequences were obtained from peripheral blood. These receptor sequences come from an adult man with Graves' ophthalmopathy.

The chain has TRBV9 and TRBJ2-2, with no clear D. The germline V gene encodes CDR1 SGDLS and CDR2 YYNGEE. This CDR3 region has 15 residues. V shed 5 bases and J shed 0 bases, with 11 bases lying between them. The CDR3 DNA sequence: TGTGCCAGCAGTCGGTACAGTACGAACACCGGGGAGCTGTTTTTT. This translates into CASSRYSTNTGELFF.

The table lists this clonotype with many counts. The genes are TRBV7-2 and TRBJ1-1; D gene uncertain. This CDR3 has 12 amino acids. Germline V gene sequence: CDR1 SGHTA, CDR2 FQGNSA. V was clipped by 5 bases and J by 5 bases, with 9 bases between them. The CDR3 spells CASSSGPTEAFF. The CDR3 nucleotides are TGTGCCAGCAGCAGTGGGCCGACTGAAGCTTTCTTT.

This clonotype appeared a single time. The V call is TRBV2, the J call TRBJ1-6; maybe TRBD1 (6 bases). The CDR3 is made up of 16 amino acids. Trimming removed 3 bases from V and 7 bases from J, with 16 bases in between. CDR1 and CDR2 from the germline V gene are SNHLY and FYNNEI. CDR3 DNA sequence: TGTGCCAGCAGTGATGATGGTGGAACAGGGAATTCACCCCTCCACTTT. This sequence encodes CASSDDGGTGNSPLHF.

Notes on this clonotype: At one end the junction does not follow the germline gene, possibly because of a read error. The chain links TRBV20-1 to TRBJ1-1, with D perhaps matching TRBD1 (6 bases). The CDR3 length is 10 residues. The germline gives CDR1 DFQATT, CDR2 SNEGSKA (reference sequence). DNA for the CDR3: TGCAGTGCTAGAGGGCCGGACAGCAAATTT. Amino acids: CSARGPDSKF.

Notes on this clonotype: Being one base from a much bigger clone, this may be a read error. In DNA, the CDR3 is TGCAGTGTTAGCCTAGCGGGAGTGGGGGAGCAGTACTTC. Translated, it gives CSVSLAGVGEQYF. The chain combines TRBV29-1 with TRBJ2-7, with 10 nucleotides matching TRBD2. The germline V gene has CDR1 SQVTM and CDR2 ANQGSEA. The CDR3 covers 13 residues.

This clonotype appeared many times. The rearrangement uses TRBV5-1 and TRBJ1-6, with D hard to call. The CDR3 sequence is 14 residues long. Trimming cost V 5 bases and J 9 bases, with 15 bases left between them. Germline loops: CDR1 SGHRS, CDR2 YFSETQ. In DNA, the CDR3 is TGCGCCAGCAGGCCTGCCCCGGGAGGTTCACCCCTCCACTTT. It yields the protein CASRPAPGGSPLHF.

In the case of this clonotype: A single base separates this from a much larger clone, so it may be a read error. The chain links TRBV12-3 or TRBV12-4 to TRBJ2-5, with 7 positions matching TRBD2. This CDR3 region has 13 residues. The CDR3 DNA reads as TGTGCCAGCAGCTTACTAGCGAAGGAGACCAAGTACTTC. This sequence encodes CASSLLAKETKYF.

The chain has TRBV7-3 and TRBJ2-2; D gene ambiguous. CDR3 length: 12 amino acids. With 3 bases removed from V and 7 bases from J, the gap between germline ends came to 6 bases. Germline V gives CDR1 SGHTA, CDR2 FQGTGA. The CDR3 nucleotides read TGTGCCAGCAGCTTGGGTCACGGGGAGCTGTTTTTT. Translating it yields CASSLGHGELFF.

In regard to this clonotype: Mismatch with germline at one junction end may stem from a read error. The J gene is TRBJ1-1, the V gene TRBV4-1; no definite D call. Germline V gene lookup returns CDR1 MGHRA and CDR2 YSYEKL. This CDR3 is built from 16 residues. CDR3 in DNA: TGCGCCAGCAGCCAAGAGAGGCACAGTTTGGCCACTGGAGCTTTCTTT. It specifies CASSQERHSLATGAFF.

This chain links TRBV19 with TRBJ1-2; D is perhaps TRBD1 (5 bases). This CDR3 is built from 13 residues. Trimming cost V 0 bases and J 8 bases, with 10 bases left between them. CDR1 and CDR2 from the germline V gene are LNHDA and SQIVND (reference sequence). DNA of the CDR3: TGTGCCAGTAGTATAGACAGGGTCGGCGGCTACACCTTC. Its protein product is CASSIDRVGGYTF.

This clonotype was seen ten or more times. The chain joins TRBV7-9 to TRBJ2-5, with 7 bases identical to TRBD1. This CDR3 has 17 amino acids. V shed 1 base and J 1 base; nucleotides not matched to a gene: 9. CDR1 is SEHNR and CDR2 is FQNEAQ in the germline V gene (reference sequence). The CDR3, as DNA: TGTGCCAGCAGCTTAGTTCCAACAGGGGTGGGCCAAGAGACCCAGTACTTC. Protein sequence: CASSLVPTGVGQETQYF.

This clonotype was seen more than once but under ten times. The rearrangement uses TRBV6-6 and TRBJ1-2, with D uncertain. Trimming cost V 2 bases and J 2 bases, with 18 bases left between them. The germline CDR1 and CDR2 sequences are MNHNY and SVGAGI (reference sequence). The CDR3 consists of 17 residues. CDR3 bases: TGTGCCAGCAGTTACCCGCGTGAAGGCGGTAGGAACTATGGCTACACCTTC. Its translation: CASSYPREGGRNYGYTF.

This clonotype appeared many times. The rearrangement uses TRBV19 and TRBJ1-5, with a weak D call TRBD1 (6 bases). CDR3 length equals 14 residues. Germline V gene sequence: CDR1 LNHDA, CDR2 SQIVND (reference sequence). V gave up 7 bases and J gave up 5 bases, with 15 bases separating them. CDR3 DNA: TGTGCCAGTAAGGGGGGCTCAGGGTATCAGCCCCAGCATTTT. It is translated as CASKGGSGYQPQHF.

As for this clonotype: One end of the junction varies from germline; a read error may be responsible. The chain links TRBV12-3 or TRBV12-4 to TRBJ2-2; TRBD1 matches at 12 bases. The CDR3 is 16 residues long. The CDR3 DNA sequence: TGTGCCAGCAGTCAGGGACAGGGGGCGGACACCCGGGAGCTGTTTTTT. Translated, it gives CASSQGQGADTRELFF.

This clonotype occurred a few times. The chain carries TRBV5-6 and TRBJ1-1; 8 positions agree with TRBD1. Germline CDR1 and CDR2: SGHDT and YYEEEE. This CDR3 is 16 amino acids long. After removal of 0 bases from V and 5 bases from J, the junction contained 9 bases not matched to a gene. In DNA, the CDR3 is TGTGCCAGCAGCTTGGGTTTGATCGGACAGGGTACTGAAGCTTTCTTT. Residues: CASSLGLIGQGTEAFF.

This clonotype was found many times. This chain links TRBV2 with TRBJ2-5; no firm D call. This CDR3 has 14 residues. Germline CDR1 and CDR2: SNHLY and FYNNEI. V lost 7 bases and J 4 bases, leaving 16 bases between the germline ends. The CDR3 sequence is CASNKGLVGETQYF. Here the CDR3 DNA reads TGTGCCAGCAACAAAGGGTTAGTGGGAGAGACCCAGTACTTC.

CDR3 coding DNA: TGTGCCAGCAGAACCGGGACAGGCGTATCCAGGATTAGCAATCAGCCCCAGCATTTT. It specifies CASRTGTGVSRISNQPQHF. The chain uses TRBV2 and TRBJ1-5; 8 nucleotides match TRBD1. This CDR3 has 19 amino acids. From germline, CDR1 is SNHLY and CDR2 FYNNEI. Trimming at V came to 6 bases and at J to 0 bases, leaving 16 bases not matched to a gene.

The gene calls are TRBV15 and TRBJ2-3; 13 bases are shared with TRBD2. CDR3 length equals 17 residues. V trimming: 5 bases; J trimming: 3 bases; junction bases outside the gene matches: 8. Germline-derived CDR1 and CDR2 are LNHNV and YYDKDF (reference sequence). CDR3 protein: CATSSGTSGIGTDTQYF. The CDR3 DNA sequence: TGTGCCACCAGCTCCGGGACTAGCGGGATAGGTACAGATACGCAGTATTTT.

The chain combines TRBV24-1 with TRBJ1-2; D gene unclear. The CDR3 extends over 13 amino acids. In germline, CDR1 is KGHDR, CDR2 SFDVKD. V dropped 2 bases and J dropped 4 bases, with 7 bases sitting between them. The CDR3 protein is CATSDSRRYGYTF. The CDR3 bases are TGTGCCACCAGTGATTCCAGACGCTATGGCTACACCTTC.

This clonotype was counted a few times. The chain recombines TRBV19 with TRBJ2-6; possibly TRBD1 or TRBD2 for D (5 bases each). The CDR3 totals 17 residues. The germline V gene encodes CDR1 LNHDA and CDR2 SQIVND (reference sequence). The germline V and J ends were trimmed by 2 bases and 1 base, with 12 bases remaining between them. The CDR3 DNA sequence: TGTGCCAGTAGTATATCAGGGAGTACATCTGGGGCCAACGTCCTGACTTTC. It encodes CASSISGSTSGANVLTF.

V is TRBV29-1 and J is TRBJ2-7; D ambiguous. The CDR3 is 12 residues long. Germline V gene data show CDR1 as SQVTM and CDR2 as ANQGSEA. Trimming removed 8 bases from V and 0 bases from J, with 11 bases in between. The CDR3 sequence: CSSPGISYEQYF. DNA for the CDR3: TGCAGCAGTCCAGGAATCTCCTACGAGCAGTACTTC.

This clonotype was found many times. CDR3 protein: CASSTPGTGETEAFF. The CDR3 nucleotides read TGTGCCAGCAGCACTCCCGGGACAGGGGAAACTGAAGCTTTCTTT. The V call is TRBV9, the J call TRBJ1-1, with 10 bases aligning to TRBD1. Germline V gene data show CDR1 as SGDLS and CDR2 as YYNGEE. This CDR3 has 15 amino acids. With V trimmed by 4 bases and J by 5 bases, 8 bases remained unmatched.

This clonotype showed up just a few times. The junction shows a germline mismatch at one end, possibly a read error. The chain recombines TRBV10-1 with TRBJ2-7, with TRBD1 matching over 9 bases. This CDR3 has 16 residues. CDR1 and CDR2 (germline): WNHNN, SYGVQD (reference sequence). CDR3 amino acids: CASSPSGQGTTYEQYF. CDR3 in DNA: TGTGCCAGCAGCCCATCAGGACAGGGGACGACCTACGAGCAGTACTTC.

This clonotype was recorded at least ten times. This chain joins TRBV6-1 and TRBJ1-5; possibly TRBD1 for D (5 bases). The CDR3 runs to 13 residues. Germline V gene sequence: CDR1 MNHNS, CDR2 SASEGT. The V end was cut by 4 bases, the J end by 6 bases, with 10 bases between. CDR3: CASSGGSRQPQHF. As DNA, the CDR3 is TGTGCCAGCAGTGGGGGGTCACGTCAGCCCCAGCATTTT.

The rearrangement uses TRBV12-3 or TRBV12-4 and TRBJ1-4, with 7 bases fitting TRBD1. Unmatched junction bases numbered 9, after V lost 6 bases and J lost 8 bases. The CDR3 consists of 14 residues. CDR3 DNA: TGTGCCAGCAGCTCAGGGGGGATGTTGGAAAAACTGTTTTTT. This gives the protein CASSSGGMLEKLFF.

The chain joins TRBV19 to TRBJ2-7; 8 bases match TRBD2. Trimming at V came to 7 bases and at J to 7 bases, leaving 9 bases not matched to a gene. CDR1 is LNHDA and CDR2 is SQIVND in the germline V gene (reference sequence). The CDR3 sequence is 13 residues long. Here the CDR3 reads CASTVSGVNEQYF. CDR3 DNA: TGTGCCAGTACTGTTAGCGGGGTCAATGAGCAGTACTTC.

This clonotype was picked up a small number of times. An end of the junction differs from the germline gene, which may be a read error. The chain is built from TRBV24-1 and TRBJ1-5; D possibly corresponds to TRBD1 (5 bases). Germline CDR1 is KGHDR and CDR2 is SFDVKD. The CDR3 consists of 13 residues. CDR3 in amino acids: CASSGTALGPQHF. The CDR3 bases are TGTGCCAGCAGTGGGACCGCCCTTGGGCCCCAGCATTTT.